This passage covers 19 T cell receptor beta chains from one sample sequenced in a study of PD-L1 blockade in urothelial cancer. This table comes from immunoSEQ multiplex PCR, and its TCRdb copy is limited to in-frame clones, with some not included. The sample shows about 95,000 clones, 80% to 90% of them seen only once. Time point denoted: pretreatment peripheral blood. This specimen was PBMCs, taken around atezolizumab (anti-PD-L1) treatment. These receptors all stem from a man in his sixties with urothelial cancer.

The CDR3 bases are TGTGCCAGCAGACAGGGGGCCCTCAATGAGCAGTTCTTC. This translates into CASRQGALNEQFF. The gene calls are TRBV7-9 and TRBJ2-1; 9 bases are shared with TRBD1. V trimming: 6 bases; J trimming: 6 bases; junction bases outside the gene matches: 3. Germline V gene sequence: CDR1 SEHNR, CDR2 FQNEAQ (reference sequence). The CDR3 has 13 residues.

V and J are TRBV7-8 and TRBJ2-7, with no clear D. This CDR3 region has 15 residues. With 2 bases removed from V and 2 bases from J, the gap between germline ends came to 13 bases. CDR1 is SGHVS and CDR2 is FQNEAQ in the germline V gene. The CDR3 reads CASSLRQTLTYEQYF. As DNA, the CDR3 is TGTGCCAGCAGCTTACGTCAGACTTTAACCTACGAGCAGTACTTC.

This clone was seen once. The rearrangement joins TRBV6-5 to TRBJ2-1, with 10 bases aligning to TRBD2. The CDR3 length is 16 residues. Germline values: CDR1 MNHEY, CDR2 SVGAGI. V shed 2 bases and J 3 bases; nucleotides not matched to a gene: 4. CDR3 sequence: CASSYSKRGGYNEQFF. The CDR3 region has the DNA TGTGCCAGCAGTTACAGCAAGCGGGGGGGCTACAATGAGCAGTTCTTC.

This clone was detected only once. The chain joins TRBV6-6 to TRBJ1-1; 9 bases are a match to TRBD1. CDR1 and CDR2 (germline): MNHNY, SVGAGI (reference sequence). V lost 7 bases, J lost 4 bases, and 7 bases stayed unmatched. This CDR3 is 14 amino acids long. DNA of the CDR3: TGTGCCAGCACCCAGACAGGGGGGTCCACTGAAGCTTTCTTT. Translating it yields CASTQTGGSTEAFF.

V gene TRBV7-6 combines with J gene TRBJ2-3, with 10 bases lining up with TRBD2. Germline V CDR1 and CDR2: SGHVS, FNYEAQ. The V and J ends lost 1 base and 0 bases, in that order; junction bases with no gene match: 10. CDR3 size: 19 residues. CDR3 in amino acids: CASSLVGPGLAPSTDTQYF. CDR3 bases: TGTGCCAGCAGCTTAGTGGGGCCGGGACTAGCGCCCAGCACAGATACGCAGTATTTT.

The chain employs TRBV19 and TRBJ1-5, with D possibly matching TRBD1 (5 bases). The V end was cut by 2 bases, the J end by 4 bases, with 21 bases between. Germline CDR1 and CDR2: LNHDA and SQIVND (reference sequence). This CDR3 spans 18 amino acids. CDR3 nucleotide sequence: TGTGCCAGTAGTATATTACCGATAGGGGCCGGGAGGAATCAGCCCCAGCATTTT. This sequence encodes CASSILPIGAGRNQPQHF.

The chain has TRBV7-2 and TRBJ1-3; 8 bases are shared with TRBD1. The CDR3 contains 15 residues. Trimming took 5 bases from V and 2 from J; bases not matched to a gene: 5. Per germline, CDR1 SGHTA and CDR2 FQGNSA. CDR3 residues: CASSPTGVAGNTIYF. In nucleotides, the CDR3 is TGTGCCAGCAGCCCGACAGGGGTTGCTGGAAACACCATATATTTT. Variable domain in full (rest from reference TRBV7-2 and TRBJ1-3): GAGVSQSPSNKVTEKGKDVELRCDPISGHTALYWYRQSLGQGLEFLIYFQGNSAPDKSGLPSDRFSAERTGGSVSTLTIQRTQQEDSAVYLCASSPTGVAGNTIYFGEGSWLTVV.

This clone was seen a few times. The V gene is TRBV5-5, the J gene TRBJ1-5; 9 bases are shared with TRBD1. There are 14 residues in the CDR3. CDR1 and CDR2 from the germline V gene are SGHKS and YYEKEE (reference sequence). V shed 3 bases, J shed 7 bases, and the junction held 5 bases outside the gene matches. CDR3: CASSSGQGWQPQHF. In DNA form, the CDR3 reads TGTGCCAGCAGCTCCGGACAGGGGTGGCAGCCCCAGCATTTT. The variable domain in full, completed from reference TRBV5-5 and TRBJ1-5, reads DAGVTQSPTHLIKTRGQQVTLRCSPISGHKSVSWYQQVLGQGPQFIFQYYEKEERGRGNFPDRFSARQFPNYSSELNVNALLLGDSALYLCASSSGQGWQPQHFGDGTRLSIL.

This clone was observed a single time. CDR3: CASIPPNGGGSYTF. The CDR3 DNA reads as TGTGCCAGCATTCCCCCGAACGGGGGGGGAAGCTACACCTTC. The rearrangement joins TRBV7-2 to TRBJ1-2, with TRBD1 as a possible D gene (5 bases). Germline values: CDR1 SGHTA, CDR2 FQGNSA. With 7 bases removed from V and 9 bases from J, the gap between germline ends came to 21 bases. This CDR3 has 14 residues.

The count of this clone is one. This sequence joins TRBV18 and TRBJ2-5; D is perhaps TRBD2 (6 bases). The DNA end lines up better with TRBJ2-7; the J call may be wrong. CDR1 is KGHSH, CDR2 LQKENI, per germline. CDR3 length: 14 residues. The CDR3 is CASSPRGSSYEQYF. The CDR3 bases are TGTGCCAGCTCCCCTCGGGGGAGCTCCTACGAGCAGTACTTC.

The chain uses TRBV5-1 and TRBJ2-7; D perhaps matches TRBD1 (9 bases). Trimming cost V 4 bases and J 4 bases, with 21 bases left between them. The germline V gene encodes CDR1 SGHRS and CDR2 YFSETQ. CDR3 length: 16 amino acids. The CDR3 bases are TGCGCCAGCAGCCCGGGAGGGACAGGGCAAGGATACGAGCAGTACTTC. Protein product: CASSPGGTGQGYEQYF.

The J gene is TRBJ2-1, the V gene TRBV7-9; D may be TRBD2 (6 bases). V dropped 1 base and J dropped 8 bases, with 12 bases sitting between them. The V gene's germline CDR1 is SEHNR and CDR2 FQNEAQ (reference sequence). CDR3 length: 14 amino acids. CDR3 sequence: CASSLDGRGDEQFF. DNA for the CDR3: TGTGCCAGCAGCTTAGACGGGAGAGGCGATGAGCAGTTCTTC.

V usage is TRBV6-5 and J usage is TRBJ2-7, with TRBD1 matching over 7 bases. The CDR3 covers 15 residues. Germline V gene lookup returns CDR1 MNHEY and CDR2 SVGAGI. The ends lost 6 bases at V and 1 base at J; junction bases unmatched: 9. CDR3 protein: CASSETGADSYEQYF. As DNA, the CDR3 is TGTGCCAGCAGCGAAACAGGGGCCGATTCCTACGAGCAGTACTTC.

A few counts support this clone. The DNA of the CDR3 is TGTGCCAGCAGCAAGGGGGGGCGGGACAGGGCCAATGAGCAGTTCTTC. Translation: CASSKGGRDRANEQFF. This chain joins TRBV9 and TRBJ2-1, with 9 bases fitting TRBD1. CDR1 is SGDLS and CDR2 is YYNGEE in the germline V gene. This CDR3 spans 16 amino acids. V lost 4 bases, J lost 6 bases, and 11 bases stayed unmatched.

The chain is built from TRBV5-6 and TRBJ2-4, with TRBD1 matching over 7 bases. The germline V gene encodes CDR1 SGHDT and CDR2 YYEEEE. This CDR3 is built from 13 residues. V lost 4 bases to trimming and J lost 7 bases; unmatched junction nucleotides: 5. CDR3 nucleotide sequence: TGTGCCAGCAGCCGGACAGGCCCCAACATTCAGTACTTC. It translates to CASSRTGPNIQYF. Looking up the rest from reference TRBV5-6 and TRBJ2-4 gives the full variable domain: DAGVTQSPTHLIKTRGQQVTLRCSPKSGHDTVSWYQQALGQGPQFIFQYYEEEERQRGNFPDRFSGHQFPNYSSELNVNALLLGDSALYLCASSRTGPNIQYFGAGTRLSVL.

V gene TRBV5-1 combines with J gene TRBJ2-7; 7 positions agree with TRBD2. J lost 7 bases, V lost 0 bases, and 7 bases had no gene match. The CDR3 contains 14 residues. CDR1 and CDR2 from the germline V gene are SGHRS and YFSETQ. DNA of the CDR3: TGCGCCAGCAGCTTGGGTAGCGCGGGAGATGAGCAGTACTTC. Amino acids: CASSLGSAGDEQYF.

The chain uses TRBV5-5 and TRBJ2-2, with 12 bases lining up with TRBD2. V shed 4 bases and J 0 bases; nucleotides not matched to a gene: 7. This CDR3 has 18 amino acids. Germline lookup yields CDR1 SGHKS and CDR2 YYEKEE (reference sequence). Written as DNA, the CDR3 is TGTGCCAGCAGCCTACTAGCGGGGGGCGTCGCGAACACCGGGGAGCTGTTTTTT. Protein product: CASSLLAGGVANTGELFF.

This rearrangement joins TRBV7-3 to TRBJ1-2; 7 bases fit TRBD1. Trimming at V came to 5 bases and at J to 4 bases, leaving 4 bases not matched to a gene. The CDR3 consists of 13 residues. Germline CDR1 is SGHTA and CDR2 is FQGTGA. This chain's CDR3 is CASSRQGGYGYTF. CDR3 coding DNA: TGTGCCAGCAGCCGACAGGGCGGCTATGGCTACACCTTC.

The chain couples TRBV27 to TRBJ1-2, with D unresolved. V gave up 5 bases and J gave up 4 bases, with 17 bases separating them. The CDR3 is made up of 15 amino acids. Germline CDR1 MNHEY, CDR2 SMNVEV (reference sequence). CDR3 residues: CASSVGPPFTYGYTF. CDR3 DNA: TGTGCCAGCAGTGTGGGCCCGCCATTCACCTATGGCTACACCTTC.